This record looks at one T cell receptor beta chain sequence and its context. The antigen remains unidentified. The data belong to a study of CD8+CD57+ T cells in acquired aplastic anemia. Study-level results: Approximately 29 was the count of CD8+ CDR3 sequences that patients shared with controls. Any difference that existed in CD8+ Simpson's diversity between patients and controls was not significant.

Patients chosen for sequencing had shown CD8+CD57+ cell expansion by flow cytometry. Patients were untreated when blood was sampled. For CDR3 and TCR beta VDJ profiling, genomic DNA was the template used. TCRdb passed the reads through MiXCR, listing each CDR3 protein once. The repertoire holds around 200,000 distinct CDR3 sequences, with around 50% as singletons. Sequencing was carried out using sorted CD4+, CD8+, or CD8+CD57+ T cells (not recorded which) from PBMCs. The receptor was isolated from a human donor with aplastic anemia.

The DNA of the CDR3 is TGTGCCTGGGGTGCCCTTCCTGCAACTAATGAAAAACTGTTTTTT. Translation: CAWGALPATNEKLFF. V is TRBV30 and J is TRBJ1-4; D gene ambiguous. Germline V CDR1 and CDR2: GTSNPN, SVGIG (reference sequence). There are 15 residues in the CDR3. Trimming pared 5 bases from V and 0 bases from J, leaving 13 bases between.